This T cell receptor (beta chain) was captured in a study of shared clonotypes between healthy human individuals (dated by TCRdb to about 2020). For the study in its entirety: The cohort comprised two women and three men aged 18 to 49 years. Per donor, three plates each were used for CD4 naive and CD4 memory, two for CD8 naive, and one for CD8 memory. The study deeply sequenced blood TCR repertoires of about five healthy adults to estimate repertoire size and the extent of clonotype sharing between individuals. Different laboratories and diverse techniques were used to prepare libraries and sequence TCR repertoires, to increase sequencing depth and limit assay-specific biases. Between about 0.85 and 9.5 billion PBMCs per donor were obtained by leukapheresis. What the study reported, not specific to this receptor: Across a few donors, roughly 5% of naive CD4, roughly 3.8% of naive CD8, around 2.1% of memory CD4, and roughly 0.41% of memory CD8 clonotypes were shared. Compared with non-shared clonotypes, the clonotypes found in all four sorted-subset donors had higher generation probabilities. Based on pairwise subsampling, the degree of clonotype sharing among donors was expected to be affected by sequencing depth. The small number of donors limited the genetic and exposure-history diversity represented. Only blood was sampled, and tissue TCR repertoires likely differ from those in blood. Even with the large sequencing depth, rarefaction of the sorted-subset datasets indicated that sequencing was incomplete. Estimated clonotype richness was generally larger for naive than for memory subsets.

CDR1 is given as SGHAT and CDR2 as FQNNGV, both from the germline V gene. V is cut by 0 bases and J by 1 base, and the space between the germline ends is 12 bases. Inclusive of the bounding cysteine and phenylalanine, the CDR3 is 17 residues long. Only the CDR3 DNA is retained, 51 bases long and in frame from the first base. Using the deep immunoSEQ assay, multiplex PCR amplified TCR CDR3 regions from genomic DNA. For each cell subset, the extracted genomic DNA was distributed evenly across all wells of several immunoSEQ 96-well plates, and each plate served as one replicate. For sorted subsets, roughly 190 ng of genomic DNA, equivalent to tens of thousands of T cell genomes, went into each replicate PCR. Purified libraries were measured with a Qubit 3.0 fluorometer, size-checked on a Bioanalyzer 2100, and measured again with the KAPA Library Quantification kit. A separate single-read 150-cycle Illumina NextSeq 550 flow cell was used to sequence each immunoSEQ 96-well plate. The published analysis was carried out like this. Because only junctional sequences without quality scores were contained in the immunoSEQ output, filtering matching that applied to full-length reads could not be performed. Sequences were annotated with PyIR, a Python wrapper for IgBLAST v1.9, and V/J genes and CDR3 were assigned using IMGT germline references. Reads were filtered out if the reads had weak V/J assignments (E-value above 1e-6), no CDR3, stop codons, out-of-frame junctions, or ambiguous translated residues. V3J clonotypes were defined as sequences sharing the same inferred V gene, J gene, and CDR3 amino acid sequence. The percentage overlap between two repertoires was calculated by dividing the number of shared unique clonotypes by the size of the smaller repertoire. RTK rarefaction, the Chao1 estimator, and Recon v2.1 estimates of unobserved clonotypes were used to assess repertoire richness. OLGA was used to compute generation probabilities for all TCRbeta clonotypes that the gDNA method yielded from a handful of donors. TCRdb took over this immuneACCESS table, retaining in-frame rearrangements with V and J assigned. Such tables are incomplete; in checked studies, under half of the missing clones stem from an unresolved V gene, and the remainder is unexplained. V and J calls plus clone size are reproduced from that table; the DNA served to infer D and trimming. Here the sample has some 1,900,000 clones; about 95% occur a single time. The ten largest clones capture 1.2% of the sample.

CD8 naive samples were obtained by positive selection for CCR7 among CD45RO-negative cells, yielding a CD45RA+CCR7+ population from which TemRA cells were excluded. The donors were healthy, HIV-negative adults with no recently reported acute infections or vaccinations. Only Caucasian adults living in Nashville, Tennessee, USA were represented among the donors. Blood was collected by leukapheresis, and PBMCs were isolated by Ficoll-Histopaque density gradient centrifugation and then cryopreserved in liquid nitrogen vapor phase. Analytical flow cytometry was used to check the purity and quantity of every magnetically sorted T cell population. Genomic DNA was isolated from each sorted fraction and quantified by UV absorbance on a Nanodrop 2000c. Turning to this clone: Its binding antigen is unknown. No base quality information exists; no much larger clone differs at one position. The same CDR3 arises from other DNA sequences in this sample as well.

Sequencing used naive CD8+ T cells sorted from blood. What this sample's cell subset or site label stands for: CD45RA+CCR7+. The sequence was obtained from a man aged 18 to 29 in good health. The chain is assembled from TRBV11-2 and TRBJ2-2; the D segment may tentatively be TRBD1 or TRBD2, each giving 5 matched bases. The CDR3 reads CASSLDPGTENTGELFF. At the DNA level, the sequence is TGTGCCAGCAGCTTAGATCCCGGGACGGAGAACACCGGGGAGCTGTTTTTT.